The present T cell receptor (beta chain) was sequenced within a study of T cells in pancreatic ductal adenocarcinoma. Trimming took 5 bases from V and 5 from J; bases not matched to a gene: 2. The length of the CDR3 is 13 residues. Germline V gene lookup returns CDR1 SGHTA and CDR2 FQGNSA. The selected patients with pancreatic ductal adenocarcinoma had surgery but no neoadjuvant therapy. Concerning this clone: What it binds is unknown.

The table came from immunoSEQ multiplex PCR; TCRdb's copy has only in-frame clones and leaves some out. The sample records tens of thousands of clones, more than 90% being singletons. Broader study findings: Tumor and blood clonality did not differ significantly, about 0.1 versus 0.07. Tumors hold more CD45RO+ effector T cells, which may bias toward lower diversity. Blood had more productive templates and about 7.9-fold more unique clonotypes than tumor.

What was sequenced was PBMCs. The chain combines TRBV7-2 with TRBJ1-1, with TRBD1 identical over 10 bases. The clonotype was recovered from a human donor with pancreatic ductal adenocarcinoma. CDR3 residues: CASSRGQGTEAFF. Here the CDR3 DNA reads TGTGCCAGCAGCCGGGGACAGGGGACTGAAGCTTTCTTT.